This is a list of T cell receptor beta chains from one sample in a study of cytomegalovirus exposure and HLA in healthy donors. Only in-frame clones appear in the TCRdb table, and some are missing; sequencing was by immunoSEQ multiplex PCR. This table holds under 300,000 clones, approximately 80% found once. The sample consisted of PBMCs. All receptors come from a woman aged 60-75 years in good health and CMV-seropositive. Each CDR3 is given without its conserved first and last residue.

>TRBJ1-2|TRBV4-1
ASSQDENYGYT
>TRBJ2-2|TRBV27
ASSFSGRSTGELF
>TRBJ2-7|TRBV18
ASSPVQGAYEQY
>TRBJ2-7|TRBV2
ASTDSTYEQY
>TRBJ1-1|TRBV7-7
ASSQDRGAEAF
>TRBJ2-1|TRBV9
ASSGLGGSSYNEQF
>TRBJ1-6|TRBV27
ASSTYNSPLH
>TRBJ2-1|TRBV5-1
ASSFTGHNYNEQF
>TRBJ2-5|TRBV5-1
ASSLAGDTPREQY
>TRBJ2-2|TRBV4-1
ASSQDGQRRNTGELF
>TRBJ2-7|TRBV7-2
ASRLQTGTYYEQY
>TRBJ1-5|TRBV5-1
ASSLAGHSGQPQH
>TRBJ2-1|TRBV9
ASSVGLAGVYNEQF
>TRBJ1-3|TRBV13
ASSLASQGSFGNTIY
>TRBJ2-3|TRBV7-7
ASSTGGLDTQY
>TRBJ2-5|TRBV19
ASSLRQGPGGTQY
>TRBJ1-5|TRBV4-1
ASSQDGRGRNQPQH
>TRBJ2-1|TRBV20-1
SASIIGEQF
>TRBJ2-4|TRBV2
ASSEWADKSNIQY
>TRBJ2-7|TRBV6-1
ASYKGAEQY
>TRBJ1-5|TRBV7-9
SSSSGYSNQPQH
>TRBJ2-1|TRBV7-3
ASSLTGTGVREQF
>TRBJ1-1|TRBV11-2
ASSPRSGHRLEAF
>TRBJ1-2|TRBV11-1
ASSSQGGYGYT
>TRBJ2-7|TRBV6-1
ASKQGVGYEQY
>TRBJ2-1|TRBV5-1
ASSLVLNEQF
>TRBJ1-1|TRBV4-2
ASSPTGNAEAF
>TRBJ1-5|TRBV7-9
ASSSLGGRNQPQH
>TRBJ2-7|TRBV7-5
VRRYSSGHFYEQY
>TRBJ1-2|TRBV2
ASTTGTINYGYT
>TRBJ2-7|TRBV23-1
ASSSTGILGPYEQY
>TRBJ1-5|TRBV15
ATSRDVSQPQH
>TRBJ1-5|TRBV25-1
ASSEWTGNQPQH
>TRBJ2-5|TRBV9
ASSLGLAGAETQY
>TRBJ2-3|TRBV2
ASNEANWDTQY
>TRBJ2-7|TRBV4-2
ASSQEPGLGYEQY
>TRBJ1-2|TRBV19
AGSSTGLGYT
>TRBJ2-1|TRBV27
ASGPGTSGGGHNEQF
>TRBJ1-5|TRBV7-6
ASSALQGMGNQPQH
>TRBJ2-2|TRBV7-6
ASSPFSGRRNTGELF
>TRBJ1-5|TRBV7-9
SSSPTGGVSNQPQH
>TRBJ2-3|TRBV10-2
ASRAGTSGDTQY
>TRBJ1-4|TRBV4-1
ASSQTGGNNEKLF
>TRBJ2-2|TRBV5-5
ASSAGIGELF
>TRBJ2-7|TRBV6-1
ASSEQGLRAYEQY